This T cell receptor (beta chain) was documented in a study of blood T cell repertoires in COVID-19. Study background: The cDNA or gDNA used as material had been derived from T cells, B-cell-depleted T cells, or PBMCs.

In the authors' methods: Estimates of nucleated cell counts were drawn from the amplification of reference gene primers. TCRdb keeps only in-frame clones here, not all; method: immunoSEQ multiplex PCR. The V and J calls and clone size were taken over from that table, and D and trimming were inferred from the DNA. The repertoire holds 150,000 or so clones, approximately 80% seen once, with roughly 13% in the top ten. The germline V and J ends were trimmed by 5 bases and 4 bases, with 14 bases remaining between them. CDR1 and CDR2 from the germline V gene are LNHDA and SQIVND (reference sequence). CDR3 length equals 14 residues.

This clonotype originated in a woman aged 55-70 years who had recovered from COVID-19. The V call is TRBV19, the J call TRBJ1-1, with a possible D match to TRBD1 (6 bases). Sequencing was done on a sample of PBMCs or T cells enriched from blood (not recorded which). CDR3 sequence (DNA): TGTGCCAGTAGTGCGTACCAGGGGATCACTGAAGCTTTCTTT. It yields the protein CASSAYQGITEAFF. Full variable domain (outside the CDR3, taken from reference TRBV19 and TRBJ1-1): DGGITQSPKYLFRKEGQNVTLSCEQNLNHDAMYWYRQDPGQGLRLIYYSQIVNDFQKGDIAEGYSVSREKKESFPLTVTSAQKNPTAFYLCASSAYQGITEAFFGQGTRLTVV.